This T cell receptor (beta chain) was sequenced for a study of blood T cell repertoires in COVID-19. Across the whole study: PBMCs, B-cell-depleted T cells, or T cells were the source of the cDNA or gDNA that made up the material.

The CDR3 runs to 15 residues. With V trimmed by 3 bases and J by 10 bases, 11 bases remained unmatched. CDR1 is SNHLY and CDR2 is FYNNEI in the germline V gene. The repertoire was sequenced with immunoSEQ multiplex PCR; TCRdb's copy has only in-frame clones and lacks some. Among roughly 140,000 clones listed, 82% were seen once. Material: peripheral blood. The genes are TRBV2 and TRBJ1-5; 8 bases are shared with TRBD1. The receptor was isolated from a woman older than 75 with acute or convalescent COVID-19. CDR3 bases: TGTGCCAGCAGTGACCCGGGACAGGACGGCTCACCCCAGCATTTT. Its translation is CASSDPGQDGSPQHF.